This is a list of T cell receptor beta chains from one sample in a study of shared clonotypes between healthy human individuals. The protocol was immunoSEQ multiplex PCR, while the TCRdb copy is restricted to in-frame clones and leaves out a portion. The profile shows some 2.1 million clones, approximately 94% of them singletons. Sequencing input: naive CD8+ T cells sorted from blood. The receptors were gathered from a man aged 18 to 30 in good health. Both conserved end residues are part of each CDR3. A D gene is named only where the DNA matches it firmly. Clone size is given for some rows only: seen once, a few or many times, or a class if the clone is expanded.

v_gene	abundance	j_gene	d_gene	CDR3nt	CDR3aa
TRBV5-6	.	TRBJ1-2	TRBD1	TGTGCCAGCAACCTCGGGACAGGGACATATGGCTACACCTTC	CASNLGTGTYGYTF
TRBV28	.	TRBJ1-5	TRBD1	TGTGCCAGCTCAGACAGGGGGATTTTACATAGCAATCAGCCCCAGCATTTT	CASSDRGILHSNQPQHF
TRBV15	few	TRBJ2-7	TRBD2	TGTGCCACCAGCAGGGGACTAGCGGGAGCCTACGAGCAGTACTTC	CATSRGLAGAYEQYF
TRBV4-1	.	TRBJ1-2	.	TGCGCCAGCAGCCAAGATCTGGTCGGGGAGGGCCTTAACTATGGCTACACCTTC	CASSQDLVGEGLNYGYTF
TRBV5-1	.	TRBJ2-3	TRBD2	TGCGCCAGCACCTTGGGTAGCGGGGGCACAGATACGCAGTATTTT	CASTLGSGGTDTQYF
TRBV5-1	.	TRBJ2-1	.	TGCGCCAGCAGCTTGGCCTCCAGCGGAGGCTCCTACAATGAGCAGTTCTTC	CASSLASSGGSYNEQFF
TRBV5-6	.	TRBJ2-1	TRBD1	TGTGCCAGCAGCTGGGACAGGGGGTACAATGAGCAGTTCTTC	CASSWDRGYNEQFF
TRBV28	.	TRBJ1-1	.	TGTGCCAGCAGCCGGACGTACACTGAAGCTTTCTTT	CASSRTYTEAFF
TRBV6-6	.	TRBJ2-5	TRBD2	TGTGCCAGCGCGCTAGCGGGGGAAGAGACCCAGTACTTC	CASALAGEETQYF
TRBV28	.	TRBJ2-7	TRBD1	TGTGCCAGCAAGGGGACAGGCTCCTACGAGCAGTACTTC	CASKGTGSYEQYF
TRBV27	.	TRBJ2-7	TRBD2	TGTGCCAGCAGCCTCGGCATGGGGGGGACCTACGAGCAGTACTTC	CASSLGMGGTYEQYF
TRBV4-3	.	TRBJ1-2	.	TGCGCCAGCAGCCAAGATTCAACAGTTAACTATGGCTACACCTTC	CASSQDSTVNYGYTF
TRBV6-1	.	TRBJ2-3	.	TGTGCCAGCAGTGAAAGAGGCGGCGCGTGGAGCACAGATACGCAGTATTTT	CASSERGGAWSTDTQYF
TRBV9	.	TRBJ2-3	.	TGTGCCAGCAGTTTCGCAGGGGGCACAGATACGCAGTATTTT	CASSFAGGTDTQYF
TRBV27	.	TRBJ2-1	.	TGTGCCAGCAGTTTATCCCGGATTCTATACAATGAGCAGTTCTTC	CASSLSRILYNEQFF
TRBV19	.	TRBJ2-3	TRBD2	TGTGCCAGTAGTATAGCCCCTAGCGGGGACACAGATACGCAGTATTTT	CASSIAPSGDTDTQYF
TRBV11-2	.	TRBJ2-3	.	TGTGCCAGCAGCTCCGCCACAGATACGCAGTATTTT	CASSSATDTQYF
TRBV7-9	.	TRBJ1-5	.	TGTGCCAGCAGCTTAGCGAGCCAGTCCGGGCCCCAGCATTTT	CASSLASQSGPQHF
TRBV11-2	.	TRBJ2-7	.	TGTGCCAGCAGCTTAGAGACCCAAGGGTGGGTAGACGAGCAGTACTTC	CASSLETQGWVDEQYF
TRBV5-1	.	TRBJ1-1	.	TGCGCCAGCAGCCTAGGGGGGATGAACACTGAAGCTTTCTTT	CASSLGGMNTEAFF
TRBV6-5	.	TRBJ2-1	.	TGTGCCAGCAGGCTAGATTCGGATGAGCAGTTCTTC	CASRLDSDEQFF
TRBV30	.	TRBJ2-1	.	TGTGCCTGGAGCGGGGAGAGCCATGAGCAGTTCTTC	CAWSGESHEQFF
TRBV5-6	.	TRBJ2-1	.	TGTGCCAGCAGCTTCCCGGGAGCGCTGATAAATGAGCAGTTCTTC	CASSFPGALINEQFF
TRBV6-5	.	TRBJ2-7	.	TGTGCCAGCAGTTACGGGGAGAGGCTCTACGAGCAGTACTTC	CASSYGERLYEQYF
TRBV9	.	TRBJ1-4	TRBD1	TGTGCCAGCAGCCCCCGGGACAGAGATAATGAAAAACTGTTTTTT	CASSPRDRDNEKLFF
TRBV10-3	.	TRBJ2-5	TRBD1	TGTGCCATCAGTGAGTCGATGGCAGGGGGACAGGTAGAGACCCAGTACTTC	CAISESMAGGQVETQYF
TRBV7-2	.	TRBJ1-1	.	TGTGCCAGCAGCTTAGAGTTCGGAGCGTTGGTGGATGCTTTCTTT	CASSLEFGALVDAFF
TRBV6-5	once	TRBJ1-1	.	TGTGCCAGCAGTTCCAGCCGGGATAGGAACACTGAAGCTTTCTTT	CASSSSRDRNTEAFF
TRBV14	once	TRBJ2-2	.	TGTGCCAGCAGCCAAGATCGGGCAGGCACCGGGGAGCTGTTTTTT	CASSQDRAGTGELFF
TRBV5-1	.	TRBJ2-7	.	TGCGCCAGCAGCTCCCACCCCGGTAGAGAGCAGTACTTC	CASSSHPGREQYF
TRBV4-1	.	TRBJ1-3	TRBD1	TGCGCCAGCAGCCCGGGACAGGGAAGGAACACCATATATTTT	CASSPGQGRNTIYF
TRBV7-2	.	TRBJ2-1	TRBD2	TGTGCCAGCAGCTTCGGGACTAGCGGGAGTGGGCTTCGGGATGAGCAGTTCTTC	CASSFGTSGSGLRDEQFF
TRBV5-6	.	TRBJ2-7	TRBD2	TGTGCCAGCAGCTCGACTAGCGGGTTGGAGCAGTACTTC	CASSSTSGLEQYF
TRBV6-5	.	TRBJ2-3	.	TGTGCCAGCAGTTACCCAGGGGCGAGCACAGATACGCAGTATTTT	CASSYPGASTDTQYF
TRBV5-4	.	TRBJ1-2	.	TGTGCCAGCAGCCTAGGACCCATAGATGGTCGCGGCTACACCTTC	CASSLGPIDGRGYTF
TRBV7-2	.	TRBJ2-5	TRBD2	TGTGCCAGCAGCCCGAACCTAGCGGGAGTTTACCAAGAGACCCAGTACTTC	CASSPNLAGVYQETQYF
TRBV7-8	.	TRBJ2-7	TRBD1	TGTGCCAGCAGCTCAAGGGGGCTATCCTACGAGCAGTACTTC	CASSSRGLSYEQYF
TRBV27	.	TRBJ2-3	TRBD2	TGTGCCAGCAGCGCCCCCGGGACTAGAAGCACAGATACGCAGTATTTT	CASSAPGTRSTDTQYF
TRBV7-9	.	TRBJ2-2	.	TGTGCCAGCAACCAGCAAGAAACCTGGAACACCGGGGAGCTGTTTTTT	CASNQQETWNTGELFF
TRBV13	.	TRBJ1-2	TRBD1	TGTGCCAGCAGCGAAACCCCCGGAGGGGGCGATGGCTACACCTTC	CASSETPGGGDGYTF
TRBV19	once	TRBJ2-7	.	TGTGCCAGTAAAACCTGGGGAAGCTCCTACGAGCAGTACTTC	CASKTWGSSYEQYF
TRBV19	.	TRBJ2-7	.	TGTGCCAGTAGTATCAGCGTCATCTACGAGCAGTACTTC	CASSISVIYEQYF
TRBV29-1	.	TRBJ2-7	.	TGCAGCGTTGGAGGCGTGTACGAGCAGTACTTC	CSVGGVYEQYF
TRBV29-1	.	TRBJ1-5	.	TGCAGCGTTGAGGGGCTAAACGCGGGGCAAGATAGCAATCAGCCCCAGCATTTT	CSVEGLNAGQDSNQPQHF
TRBV28	.	TRBJ2-7	TRBD1	TGTGCCAGCGATGATCCGGGACAGGGGGCAATGGACGAGCAGTACTTC	CASDDPGQGAMDEQYF
TRBV19	.	TRBJ2-7	.	TGTGCCAGTGGGGGGGCAGGCAACGAGCAGTACTTC	CASGGAGNEQYF
TRBV5-1	.	TRBJ2-1	.	TGCGCCAGCAGCTTGGGTGCACTAGCAAGGGTCGATGAGCAGTTCTTC	CASSLGALARVDEQFF
TRBV7-8	.	TRBJ2-3	.	TGTGCCAGCAGCCCTAGTATGGCAGGCAGCACAGATACGCAGTATTTT	CASSPSMAGSTDTQYF
TRBV9	.	TRBJ2-7	.	TGTGCCAGCAGCCCAGGGGGGGAATACGAGCAGTACTTC	CASSPGGEYEQYF
TRBV7-9	.	TRBJ2-3	.	TGTGCCAGCAGCTTATCTCCGGGATCCGGAGATACGCAGTATTTT	CASSLSPGSGDTQYF
TRBV9	.	TRBJ2-1	.	TGTGCCAGCAGCGTAGGTGGGGCCCCATTAGGGAATGAGCAGTTCTTC	CASSVGGAPLGNEQFF
TRBV4-2	.	TRBJ2-3	.	TGTGCCAGCAGCCAAGATCTCGGGCCGGGGACGCAGTATTTT	CASSQDLGPGTQYF
TRBV18	.	TRBJ2-5	.	TGTGCCAGCTCACCGCCGACCGGAGAGACCCAGTACTTC	CASSPPTGETQYF
TRBV27	.	TRBJ2-1	.	TGTGCCAGCAGTTTACGGGACTCTAACAATGAGCAGTTCTTC	CASSLRDSNNEQFF
TRBV7-9	once	TRBJ2-3	.	TGTGCCAGCACTTCGGGTTTAGGGCGCGCTGCAGATACGCAGTATTTT	CASTSGLGRAADTQYF
TRBV13	.	TRBJ2-5	TRBD2	TGTGCCAGCACCTCGCCAGCGGGGGGCCAAGAGACCCAGTACTTC	CASTSPAGGQETQYF
TRBV28	.	TRBJ1-5	.	TGTGCCAGCAGGGTTGTATCCGTTTTGAGCAATCAGCCCCAGCATTTT	CASRVVSVLSNQPQHF